This paragraph reports one TCR beta chain. This record belongs to a study of blood T cell repertoires in COVID-19. Only in-frame clones appear in the TCRdb table, and some are missing; sequencing was by immunoSEQ multiplex PCR. Of roughly 250,000 clones listed, approximately 85% were seen once; the top ten hold roughly 1.9%. Participants' own reports of clinical history determined their cohort assignment. J lost 7 bases, V lost 2 bases, and 2 bases had no gene match. This CDR3 is built from 14 residues. Germline V gives CDR1 SGHTA, CDR2 FQGTGA. The V call is TRBV7-3, the J call TRBJ1-6, with 7 nucleotides matching TRBD1. The receptor comes from a woman aged 45-65 years who had recovered from COVID-19. The sequenced material came from PBMCs or T cells enriched from blood (not recorded which). The CDR3 DNA reads as TGTGCCAGCAGCTTAGGGACAGAGAATTCACCCCTCCACTTT. This sequence encodes CASSLGTENSPLHF.